The clone carrying this TCR beta chain was seen only a few times. Its antigen is not known. This CDR3 contains 13 residues. The V and J ends lost 6 bases and 7 bases respectively, with 16 bases between them. CDR1 is KGHSH, CDR2 LQKENI, per germline. This record comes from a study of T cells after yellow fever vaccination. Study findings and constraints: Bulk-population clonotypes that are abundant could appear as contaminants in FACS-sorted repertoires. Most primary-vaccination clones reappeared after the booster (around 95% CD4, about 88% CD8). The CD4 compartment and the CD8 compartment contained a small share of clonotypes in common.

5'RACE template switching added a universal primer site and UMIs to TCR cDNA. TCRdb passed the 5' RACE reads through MiXCR, listing each CDR3 protein once. The table has about 370,000 distinct CDR3 sequences, approximately 10% seen once. The receptor was derived from a man aged 18 to 29 who received the YFV17D yellow fever vaccine. The chain joins TRBV18 to TRBJ2-7; no clear D gene. The material was PBMCs, obtained on the day of the first yellow fever vaccination. For the CDR3, the DNA is TGTGCCAGCTCTCTCGATATGGTCCGGGAGCAGTACTTC. Its translation is CASSLDMVREQYF.